These 2 T cell receptor beta chains originate from one sample sequenced in a study of T-cell reconstitution after alpha-beta-depleted transplantation in children. TCRbeta library construction was performed incorporating unique molecular identifiers. TCRdb processed the PCR reads anew with MiXCR; each CDR3 protein has one entry. The data contain hundreds of thousands of distinct CDR3 sequences, under 30% of them singletons. Sequenced material: PBMCs, mostly from graft donor cells, taken 360 days after TCRalphabeta/CD19-depleted stem cell transplant. These receptors originate from a boy in the first two years of life who had a stem cell transplant for acute myeloid leukemia, so the T cells may come from the graft donor.

CDR3 amino acids: CASSPPAGNYEQYF. CDR3 nucleotide sequence: TGTGCCAGCAGCCCCCCTGCAGGGAATTACGAGCAGTACTTC. The chain employs TRBV7-9 and TRBJ2-7; D possibly corresponds to TRBD1 (5 bases). The V gene lost 5 bases and the J gene lost 4 bases, with 15 bases spanning the gap. Germline V gene data show CDR1 as SEHNR and CDR2 as FQNEAQ (reference sequence). The CDR3 covers 14 residues.

V gene TRBV28 combines with J gene TRBJ2-7; possible D gene TRBD1, 5 bases. Germline V gene sequence: CDR1 MDHEN, CDR2 SYDVKM. V lost 6 bases and J lost 5, with 11 bases in between. The CDR3 is 12 amino acids. For the CDR3, the DNA is TGTGCCAGCAGGCAGGGTATCAACGAGCAGTACGTC. Its protein is CASRQGINEQYV.